The clone carrying this T cell receptor beta chain was seen a few times. Its antigen is undetermined. At the DNA level, this CDR3 is encoded by other sequences in the same sample as well. This specimen comes from a study of beta chain features in type 1 diabetes. Isolation of CD4+ naive, central memory, regulatory and stem cell-like memory cells was achieved by sorting via CD45RO/CCR7/CD25/CD127/CD95/CD27. There are 14 residues in the CDR3. The J segment lost 0 bases and the V segment lost 1 base, leaving 0 bases of the junction unmatched. The germline CDR1 and CDR2 sequences are GTSNPN and SVGIG (reference sequence). Reverse transcribing all isolated RNA meant expressed TCRB transcripts were sequenced. Sequencing was performed with immunoSEQ multiplex PCR; in TCRdb, only in-frame clones are kept and a portion is missing. Of 200,000 to 250,000 clones listed, over 9.5% are singletons. Study-level points and caveats: The study left unresolved whether HLA type influences TCRB rearrangement. Naive, central memory and Treg TCRB repertoires seemed to resemble each other more closely in patients than they did in healthy donors. When VDJ junctions were examined, type 1 diabetes patients showed fewer insertions and more deletions.

The TCR was taken from a woman under 30 in good health. The sample taken for sequencing was naive CD4+ T cells from blood. This chain links TRBV30 with TRBJ1-1; 9 positions match TRBD1. The CDR3 sequence: CAWSGTGVNTEAFF. The CDR3 DNA follows: TGTGCCTGGAGTGGGACAGGGGTGAACACTGAAGCTTTCTTT.